The subject of this entry is one T cell receptor beta chain. The antigen remains unidentified. This entry is derived from a study of cytomegalovirus exposure and HLA in healthy donors. Study-level findings and limits: Within a later analysis, the majority of CMV-associated TCR beta chains appeared HLA-restricted. Cytomegalovirus association was assigned to 170 or so TCR beta chains.

PCR used 60 Vbeta primers and 13 Jbeta primers. Assay used: immunoSEQ multiplex PCR; TCRdb lists only in-frame clones, some missing. This sample has about 240,000 clones; 78% occur once, and the top ten carry approximately 0.47%. Germline V gene data show CDR1 as GTSNPN and CDR2 as SVGIG (reference sequence). The V segment lost 2 bases and the J segment 9 bases; nucleotides outside the gene matches: 5. CDR3 size: 14 residues. The TCR comes from a boy younger than 18 in good health and CMV-seronegative. The sequencing sample was made of PBMCs. V usage is TRBV30 and J usage is TRBJ1-6; 9 positions agree with TRBD1. CDR3 loop: CAWSPQGASSPLHF. The CDR3, as DNA: TGTGCCTGGAGTCCACAGGGGGCCTCTTCACCCCTCCACTTT.